One sample yielded the 23 T cell receptor beta chains listed below, sequenced in a study of tissue T cells after allogeneic stem cell transplantation. Profiling relied on immunoSEQ multiplex PCR, and the TCRdb table lists in-frame clones only, not all of them. The repertoire holds roughly 9,900 clones, with less than 65% as singletons. The sequenced sample was tissue from the jejunum, obtained at autopsy. These receptors all stem from a woman aged 18 to 55 with breast cancer.

V gene TRBV11-3 combines with J gene TRBJ2-7, with D hard to call. Trimming cost V 5 bases and J 4 bases, with 18 bases left between them. Germline CDR1 SGHNT, CDR2 YENEEA. The CDR3 runs 15 residues. The CDR3 DNA reads as TGTGCCAGCAGCACCGACACGAGGCCCAGATACGAGCAGTACTTC. Amino acid sequence: CASSTDTRPRYEQYF.

The chain is built from TRBV28 and TRBJ2-3, with D unresolved. Trimming took 9 bases from V and 3 from J, leaving 13 bases between them. The CDR3 extends over 13 amino acids. Germline CDR1 reads MDHEN; CDR2 reads SYDVKM. This CDR3 reads CASQLVGTDTQYF. DNA for the CDR3: TGTGCCAGTCAACTCGTGGGGACAGATACGCAGTATTTT. The full variable domain, rest sourced from reference TRBV28 and TRBJ2-3, is DVKVTQSSRYLVKRTGEKVFLECVQDMDHENMFWYRQDPGLGLRLIYFSYDVKMKEKGDIPEGYSVSREKKERFSLILESASTNQTSMYLCASQLVGTDTQYFGPGTRLTVL.

This clone was recorded a few times. The chain uses TRBV5-1 and TRBJ1-4, with 7 bases matching TRBD1. Germline V gives CDR1 SGHRS, CDR2 YFSETQ. Trimming at V came to 1 base and at J to 8 bases, leaving 8 bases not matched to a gene. The CDR3 sequence is 15 residues long. CDR3 nucleotide sequence: TGCGCCAGCAGCTTGATTCGACAGGGCGACGAAAAACTGTTTTTT. Protein sequence: CASSLIRQGDEKLFF. The whole variable domain, remainder taken from reference TRBV5-1 and TRBJ1-4, is KAGVTQTPRYLIKTRGQQVTLSCSPISGHRSVSWYQQTPGQGLQFLFEYFSETQRNKGNFPGRFSGRQFSNSRSEMNVSTLELGDSALYLCASSLIRQGDEKLFFGSGTQLSVL.

The chain couples TRBV4-2 to TRBJ1-2; D unclear. The CDR3 runs to 15 residues. CDR1 and CDR2 (germline): LGHNA, YNFKEQ. Trimming removed 4 bases at V and 3 bases at J, with 15 bases between. The DNA for the CDR3 is TGTGCCAGCAGCCCAATCGCCCGAGCGGACTATGGCTACACCTTC. Translated, it gives CASSPIARADYGYTF.

The chain recombines TRBV18 with TRBJ1-2; TRBD1 matches at 7 bases. The V gene end was trimmed by 3 bases and the J gene end by 3 bases; junction bases not matched to a gene: 4. The CDR3 extends over 14 amino acids. CDR1 KGHSH and CDR2 LQKENI come from the germline V gene. For the CDR3, the DNA is TGTGCCAGCTCACCCCTCGGACAGGACTATGGCTACACCTTC. Residues: CASSPLGQDYGYTF. Complete variable domain (other parts from reference TRBV18 and TRBJ1-2): NAGVMQNPRHLVRRRGQEARLRCSPMKGHSHVYWYRQLPEEGLKFMVYLQKENIIDESGMPKERFSAEFPKEGPSILRIQQVVRGDSAAYFCASSPLGQDYGYTFGSGTRLTVV.

V usage is TRBV29-1 and J usage is TRBJ2-7; 9 positions match TRBD2. This CDR3 region has 14 residues. V dropped 4 bases and J dropped 6; count of bases not matched to a gene: 10. Germline CDR1 and CDR2: SQVTM and ANQGSEA. The CDR3 region has the DNA TGCAGCGTTGCCTATAGGCGGGAGGGCCCCGAGCAGTACTTC. Its protein product is CSVAYRREGPEQYF.

In its sample, this clone was seen a few times. The chain uses TRBV5-1 and TRBJ1-2; D is ambiguous. The length of the CDR3 is 12 residues. Germline V gene lookup returns CDR1 SGHRS and CDR2 YFSETQ. V was pared by 2 bases and J by 8 bases, with 10 bases between. The CDR3 here is CASSFESTGYTF. The CDR3 bases are TGCGCCAGCAGCTTCGAGTCCACGGGCTACACCTTC. The full variable domain, in which reference TRBV5-1 and TRBJ1-2 provide the parts outside the CDR3, is KAGVTQTPRYLIKTRGQQVTLSCSPISGHRSVSWYQQTPGQGLQFLFEYFSETQRNKGNFPGRFSGRQFSNSRSEMNVSTLELGDSALYLCASSFESTGYTFGSGTRLTVV.

The chain's CDR3 is CASSVYYGRGSSGANVLTF. CDR3 nucleotide sequence: TGTGCCAGCAGCGTTTATTACGGGAGGGGGTCTTCTGGGGCCAACGTCCTGACTTTC. V gene TRBV9 combines with J gene TRBJ2-6; 8 nucleotides match TRBD2. CDR1 and CDR2 (germline): SGDLS, YYNGEE. Trimming cost V 2 bases and J 1 base; bases outside gene matches: 11. This CDR3 has 19 amino acids.

In this sample, this clone turned up a few times. This sequence joins TRBV7-2 and TRBJ1-5; D is undetermined. The CDR3 sequence is 15 residues long. CDR1 and CDR2 from the germline V gene are SGHTA and FQGNSA. Trimming stripped 0 bases from V and 4 bases from J, with 10 bases between. The CDR3 region has the DNA TGTGCCAGCAGCTTAGCGCTTGGTGGGAATCAGCCCCAGCATTTT. This encodes CASSLALGGNQPQHF.

This rearrangement joins TRBV14 to TRBJ2-7; 9 bases match TRBD1. Germline values: CDR1 SGHDN, CDR2 FVKESK. Germline trimming cut 4 bases from V and 2 bases from J; bases unmatched to any gene: 15. The CDR3 is 18 amino acids. The CDR3 sequence is CASSPFRGRDRDTYEQYF. CDR3 nucleotides: TGTGCCAGCAGCCCCTTCCGGGGTCGGGACAGGGACACCTACGAGCAGTACTTC.

The genes are TRBV7-8 and TRBJ2-3; D uncertain. Trimming removed 5 bases from V and 0 bases from J, with 12 bases in between. The CDR3 runs 15 residues. Germline lookup yields CDR1 SGHVS and CDR2 FQNEAQ. The CDR3 loop reads CASSPRTASTDTQYF. CDR3 sequence (DNA): TGTGCCAGCAGCCCCCGCACAGCTAGCACAGATACGCAGTATTTT.

This clone was detected only once. The chain is built from TRBV19 and TRBJ2-3; 7 nucleotides match TRBD1. In germline, CDR1 is LNHDA, CDR2 SQIVND (reference sequence). The CDR3 is made up of 14 amino acids. J lost 0 bases, V lost 4 bases, and 1 base had no gene match. CDR3 residues: CASSRQGSTDTQYF. The CDR3 coding sequence is TGTGCCAGTAGTAGACAGGGCAGCACAGATACGCAGTATTTT.

The chain is built from TRBV4-3 and TRBJ1-2, with a possible D match to TRBD1 (6 bases). The CDR3 runs to 14 residues. Germline loops: CDR1 LGHNA, CDR2 YSLEER. Trimming removed 4 bases at V and 7 bases at J, with 16 bases between. CDR3 residues: CASSRTNRVSGYTF. The CDR3 coding sequence is TGCGCCAGCAGCCGCACGAACAGGGTGTCTGGCTACACCTTC.

The rearrangement joins TRBV7-3 to TRBJ2-1; 11 positions agree with TRBD2. The CDR3 extends over 16 amino acids. Trimming at V came to 5 bases and at J to 4 bases, leaving 7 bases not matched to a gene. Germline CDR1 and CDR2: SGHTA and FQGTGA. CDR3: CASSPGRTSGYNEQFF. Here the CDR3 DNA reads TGTGCCAGCAGCCCAGGGAGGACTAGCGGGTACAATGAGCAGTTCTTC. Together with reference TRBV7-3 and TRBJ2-1, the CDR3 gives the full variable domain: GAGVSQTPSNKVTEKGKYVELRCDPISGHTALYWYRQSLGQGPEFLIYFQGTGAADDSGLPNDRFFAVRPEGSVSTLKIQRTERGDSAVYLCASSPGRTSGYNEQFFGPGTRLTVL.

V is TRBV5-4 and J is TRBJ2-6; 7 bases are shared with TRBD2. The germline gives CDR1 SGHNT, CDR2 YYREEE (reference sequence). V was pared by 4 bases and J by 4 bases, with 8 bases of the junction left unmatched. This CDR3 spans 16 amino acids. The CDR3: CASSRDGGSGANVLTF. The CDR3 coding sequence is TGTGCCAGCAGCCGAGACGGGGGGAGCGGGGCCAACGTCCTGACTTTC.

This clone was detected a few times. The V call is TRBV19, the J call TRBJ2-3; no clear D. Germline loops: CDR1 LNHDA, CDR2 SQIVND (reference sequence). Trimming stripped 5 bases from V and 6 bases from J, with 12 bases between. The CDR3 has 13 amino acids. The CDR3 is CASSRSGRDTQYF. The CDR3 DNA sequence: TGTGCCAGTAGTCGTTCCGGCAGGGATACGCAGTATTTT.

For the CDR3, the DNA is TGTGCCAGCAGGTCGGACAGGGTGGAGTACAATGAGCAGTTCTTC. Its translation is CASRSDRVEYNEQFF. The rearrangement links TRBV6-5 to TRBJ2-1; 8 bases map to TRBD1. There are 15 residues in the CDR3. CDR1 is MNHEY and CDR2 is SVGAGI in the germline V gene. The trim removed 6 bases at V and 4 bases at J, leaving 8 bases unmatched.

This chain uses TRBV3-1 (or the pseudogene TRBV3-2) with TRBJ2-5; weak D call: TRBD2 (5 bases). Germline CDR1 reads LGHDT; CDR2 reads YNNKEL (reference sequence). This CDR3 contains 14 residues. Trimming removed 3 bases at V and 3 bases at J, with 11 bases between. The CDR3 bases are TGTGCCAGCAGCCACCCGGGAAGGAAAGAGACCCAGTACTTC. Protein sequence: CASSHPGRKETQYF.

This chain joins TRBV7-9 and TRBJ2-1, with D unclear. V was cut by 2 bases and J by 8 bases, with 13 bases left in between. The CDR3 is 14 residues long. Germline CDR1 SEHNR, CDR2 FQNEAQ (reference sequence). CDR3 residues: CASSLRAVRDEQFF. The CDR3 coding sequence is TGTGCCAGCAGCTTAAGGGCCGTTAGGGATGAGCAGTTCTTC.

The sample holds one count of this clone. This sample also contains other DNA sequences that code for the same CDR3. The chain links TRBV7-2 to TRBJ2-1; no firm D call. V was pared by 5 bases and J by 0 bases, with 5 bases between. Germline-derived CDR1 and CDR2 are SGHTA and FQGNSA. CDR3 length: 13 residues. The CDR3 loop reads CASSPPSYNEQFF. The CDR3 DNA reads as TGTGCCAGCAGCCCCCCCTCCTACAATGAGCAGTTCTTC.

The rearrangement links TRBV2 to TRBJ2-7; no clear D. The V end lost 10 bases, the J end lost 4 bases, and 11 bases lay between the germline ends. Germline V gene lookup returns CDR1 SNHLY and CDR2 FYNNEI. CDR3 size: 11 residues. CDR3 in amino acids: CAISPKYEQYF. CDR3 nucleotides: TGTGCCATAAGTCCCAAATACGAGCAGTACTTC. Looking up the rest from reference TRBV2 and TRBJ2-7 gives the full variable domain: EPEVTQTPSHQVTQMGQEVILRCVPISNHLYFYWYRQILGQKVEFLVSFYNNEISEKSEIFDDQFSVERPDGSNFTLKIRSTKLEDSAMYFCAISPKYEQYFGPGTRLTVT.

The chain employs TRBV30 and TRBJ2-5; D might be TRBD1 or TRBD2, each matching 5 bases. CDR1 and CDR2 (germline): GTSNPN, SVGIG (reference sequence). Deletions cut 5 bases from V and 2 bases from J, with 15 bases between. This CDR3 is 14 amino acids long. The CDR3 is CAWDNGAGQETQYF. The CDR3 nucleotides are TGTGCCTGGGATAACGGGGCAGGGCAAGAGACCCAGTACTTC.

This clone counts as medium-sized. The genes are TRBV30 and TRBJ2-3; TRBD2 agrees at 11 bases. Trimming cost V 8 bases and J 5 bases; bases outside gene matches: 6. There are 13 residues in the CDR3. CDR1 and CDR2 (germline): GTSNPN, SVGIG (reference sequence). CDR3: CALAGGMEDTQYF. CDR3 DNA sequence: TGTGCCCTAGCGGGAGGTATGGAAGATACGCAGTATTTT.